This T cell receptor beta chain was sequenced in a study of identical twins. The germline V and J ends were trimmed by 1 base and 3 bases, with 4 bases remaining between them. CDR3 length equals 13 residues. CDR1 is MNHEY, CDR2 SMNVEV, per germline (reference sequence). The cDNA had a unique molecular identifier and a template-switch universal primer site. Each CDR3 protein gets one entry after TCRdb re-called the 5' RACE reads with MiXCR. The sample consists of around 250,000 distinct CDR3 sequences, under 8.5% of them appearing once. These data are also associated with another study on T cells expressing NK-cell markers. In that study: Clarity on HCMV specificity was lacking for the expanded NKG2C+ T cell clones.

The V and J genes are TRBV27 and TRBJ2-4; no clear D. Sample: CD8+ T cells sorted from blood. The receptor was isolated from a woman under 30 in good health. The CDR3 nucleotides read TGTGCCAGCAGTTTATTCCTCAAAAACATTCAGTACTTC. As protein: CASSLFLKNIQYF.